The rows below give T cell receptor beta chains drawn from one sample of a study of blood T cell repertoires in COVID-19. TCRdb's table, derived via immunoSEQ multiplex PCR, lists solely in-frame clones and lacks some. The sample has about 140,000 clones, roughly 90% seen once; the top ten hold 10%. Sequenced material: peripheral blood. The receptors here all came from a man aged 50-60 years with active or convalescent COVID-19. Both conserved end residues are part of each CDR3. The order of the fields is V gene, D gene, J gene, clone size, CDR3 protein, CDR3 DNA. D genes are given only for firm matches. Size values are once, few and many counts, or a class for expanded clones, and some rows have none.

>TRBV7-2|-|TRBJ1-1|once
CASSLEVGEAFF
TGTGCCAGCAGCTTAGAGGTGGGCGAAGCTTTCTTT
>TRBV7-9|TRBD1|TRBJ1-2|-
CASSFVRGDGYTF
TGTGCCAGCAGCTTCGTCAGGGGGGACGGCTACACCTTC
>TRBV29-1|TRBD1|TRBJ1-3|-
CSGYTGGAGGTIYF
TGCAGCGGATATACAGGGGGCGCTGGGGGCACCATATATTTT
>TRBV28|TRBD1|TRBJ1-5|-
CASSLSGGLGSSDQPQHF
TGTGCCAGCAGTTTATCAGGGGGGCTAGGGTCATCGGATCAGCCCCAGCATTTT
>TRBV7-9|TRBD1|TRBJ2-2|-
CASSSGQGNTGELFF
TGTGCCAGCAGCTCCGGACAGGGCAACACCGGGGAGCTGTTTTTT
>TRBV2|-|TRBJ1-4|-
CASTRQRNNEKLFF
TGTGCCAGCACCCGACAGAGGAATAATGAAAAACTGTTTTTT
>TRBV3-1/TRBV3-2|TRBD1|TRBJ2-6|-
CASSGWTGDLSGANVLTF
TGTGCCAGCAGCGGCTGGACAGGAGACCTCTCTGGGGCCAACGTCCTGACTTTC
>TRBV4-2|-|TRBJ2-7|-
CASSQDFGVGEQYF
TGTGCCAGCAGCCAAGACTTCGGGGTAGGCGAGCAGTACTTC
>TRBV28|TRBD2|TRBJ2-1|-
CASRPPGLATWNEQFF
TGTGCCAGCAGACCTCCGGGACTAGCGACATGGAATGAGCAGTTCTTC
>TRBV28|-|TRBJ2-7|-
CASSFGGSYEQYF
TGTGCCAGCAGTTTCGGCGGTTCCTACGAGCAGTACTTC
>TRBV28|TRBD1|TRBJ1-4|-
CASRNDRVEKLFF
TGTGCCAGCAGGAACGACAGGGTTGAAAAACTGTTTTTT
>TRBV27|TRBD2|TRBJ2-7|-
CASSFGTSGRSEQYF
TGTGCCAGCAGTTTCGGGACTAGCGGGAGGAGCGAGCAGTACTTC
>TRBV7-9|-|TRBJ1-2|few
CASSSPSVRSYGYTF
TGTGCCAGCAGCTCCCCCTCGGTGCGGTCCTATGGCTACACCTTC
>TRBV4-1|TRBD1|TRBJ2-3|-
CASSQGQGGTDTQYF
TGCGCCAGCAGCCAGGGACAGGGCGGCACAGATACGCAGTATTTT
>TRBV18|TRBD1|TRBJ1-1|-
CASSPQGARTEAFF
TGTGCCAGCTCACCACAGGGGGCTCGGACTGAAGCTTTCTTT
>TRBV27|-|TRBJ2-2|-
CASSFAGRTGELFF
TGTGCCAGCAGTTTTGCAGGGCGCACCGGGGAGCTGTTTTTT